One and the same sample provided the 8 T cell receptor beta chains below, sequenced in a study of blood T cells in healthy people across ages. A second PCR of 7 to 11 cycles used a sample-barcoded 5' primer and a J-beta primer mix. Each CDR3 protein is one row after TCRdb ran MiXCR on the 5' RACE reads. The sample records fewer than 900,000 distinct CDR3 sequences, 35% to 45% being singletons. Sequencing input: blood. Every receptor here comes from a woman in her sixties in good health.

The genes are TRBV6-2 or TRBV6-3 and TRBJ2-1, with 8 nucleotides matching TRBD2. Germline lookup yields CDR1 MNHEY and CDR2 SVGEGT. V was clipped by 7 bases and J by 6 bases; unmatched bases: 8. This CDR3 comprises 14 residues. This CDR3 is CASTRSGGRNEQFF. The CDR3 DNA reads TGTGCCAGCACACGCAGCGGGGGCCGCAATGAGCAGTTCTTC.

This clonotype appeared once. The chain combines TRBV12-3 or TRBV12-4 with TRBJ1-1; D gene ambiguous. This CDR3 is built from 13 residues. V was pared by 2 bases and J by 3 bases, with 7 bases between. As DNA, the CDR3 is TGTGCCAGCAGTTTACAGGAGCACACTGAAGCTTTCTTT. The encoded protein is CASSLQEHTEAFF.

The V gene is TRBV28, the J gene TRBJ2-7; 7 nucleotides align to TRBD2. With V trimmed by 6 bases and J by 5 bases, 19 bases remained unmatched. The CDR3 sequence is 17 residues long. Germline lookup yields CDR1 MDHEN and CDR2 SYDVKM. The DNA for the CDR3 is TGTGCCAGCAGCCCAGGAGCGGGACTTTCGGTAGCGGACGAGCAGTACTTC. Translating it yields CASSPGAGLSVADEQYF.

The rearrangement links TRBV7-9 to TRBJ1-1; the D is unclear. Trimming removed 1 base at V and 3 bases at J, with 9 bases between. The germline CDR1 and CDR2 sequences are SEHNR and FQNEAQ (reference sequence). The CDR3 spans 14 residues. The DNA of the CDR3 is TGTGCCAGCAGCTTAGGTGAGCTGGACACTGAAGCTTTCTTT. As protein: CASSLGELDTEAFF.

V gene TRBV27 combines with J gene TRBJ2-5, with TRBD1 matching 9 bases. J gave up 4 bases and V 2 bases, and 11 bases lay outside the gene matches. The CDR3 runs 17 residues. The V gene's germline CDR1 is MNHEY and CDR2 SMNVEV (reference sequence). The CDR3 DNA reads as TGTGCCAGCAGTTTACCCACAGACAGGGGGTTTCCAGAGACCCAGTACTTC. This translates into CASSLPTDRGFPETQYF.

The CDR3: CASRGQGMTNEQYF. DNA for the CDR3: TGTGCCAGTCGCGGACAGGGTATGACCAATGAGCAGTACTTC. The V and J genes are TRBV25-1 and TRBJ2-7, with 8 bases fitting TRBD1. J lost 7 bases, V lost 9 bases, and 14 bases had no gene match. CDR3 length: 14 amino acids. Germline V lookup: CDR1 MGHDK, CDR2 SYGVNS.

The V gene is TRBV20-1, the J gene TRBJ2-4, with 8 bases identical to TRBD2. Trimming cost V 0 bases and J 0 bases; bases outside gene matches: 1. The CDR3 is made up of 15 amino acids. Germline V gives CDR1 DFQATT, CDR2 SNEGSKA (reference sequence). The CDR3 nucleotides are TGCAGTGCTAGAGACGCGGGGGGAGCCAAAAACATTCAGTACTTC. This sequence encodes CSARDAGGAKNIQYF.

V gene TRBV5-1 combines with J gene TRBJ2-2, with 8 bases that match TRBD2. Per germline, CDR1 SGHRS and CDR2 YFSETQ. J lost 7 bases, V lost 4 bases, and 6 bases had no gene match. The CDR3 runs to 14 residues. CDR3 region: CASSPGGPNGELFF. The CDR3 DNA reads TGCGCCAGCAGCCCGGGGGGGCCGAACGGGGAGCTGTTTTTT.